Listed below are T cell receptor beta chains from one sample, sequenced in a study of technical replicates of blood from a few donors. Only in-frame clones appear in the TCRdb table, and some are missing; sequencing was by immunoSEQ multiplex PCR. The profile shows under 95,000 clones, 91% of them singletons. The material sequenced was T cells isolated from PBMCs. The source of these receptors is a human donor in good health. Some clones in this sample may be carry-over from other donors' samples. Each CDR3 is given with its conserved first and last residue. The D gene is left open where the match is weak. The listing skips clone size in some rows; elsewhere it reads once, few, many or a size class.

cdr3_nt	cdr3_aa	clone_size	v_call	j_call	d_call
TGCGCCAGCAGCCATGATCGGACAGGCAGCAATCAGCCCCAGCATTTT	CASSHDRTGSNQPQHF	.	TRBV4-1	TRBJ1-5	TRBD1
TGTGCCAGCAGTAACCTTGCGGGGGAAGCTTTCTTT	CASSNLAGEAFF	once	TRBV6-5	TRBJ1-1	.
TGTGCCAGCACCCGCGGTAGTGAGCAGTTCTTC	CASTRGSEQFF	.	TRBV6-6	TRBJ2-1	.
TGTGCCAGCAGCGTAGCGGGACAGTCCTACGAGCAGTACTTC	CASSVAGQSYEQYF	.	TRBV9	TRBJ2-7	TRBD1
TGCGCCAGCAGCTCCAGGGGGACTGGGGCCAACGTCCTGACTTTC	CASSSRGTGANVLTF	.	TRBV5-1	TRBJ2-6	TRBD1
TGTGCCAGCAGCTACTTCAGGGCCAACGGTGAGCAGTTCTTC	CASSYFRANGEQFF	few	TRBV6-5	TRBJ2-1	.
TGTGCCAGCAGTTATGGGACTTACGAGCAGTACTTC	CASSYGTYEQYF	.	TRBV6-5	TRBJ2-7	.
TGTGCCAGCAGGGACAGGCTGGGGGAGCAGTTCTTC	CASRDRLGEQFF	.	TRBV27	TRBJ2-1	TRBD1
TGTGCCAGTTGGGACAGCTTCACAGATACGCAGTATTTT	CASWDSFTDTQYF	.	TRBV19	TRBJ2-3	TRBD1
TGTGCCAGCAACATCGGGGAGCTGTTTTTT	CASNIGELFF	.	TRBV7-9	TRBJ2-2	.
TGTGCCAGCAGCTTAACCAGACAGGTCGTAACCTCCTACGAGCAGTACTTC	CASSLTRQVVTSYEQYF	.	TRBV28	TRBJ2-7	.
TGTGCCAGCAGTGGCGAGAACCATGAAGCTTTCTTT	CASSGENHEAFF	.	TRBV6-1	TRBJ1-1	.
TGCAGTGCTAGAAATGGCGGTGAAGCTTTCTTT	CSARNGGEAFF	.	TRBV20-1	TRBJ1-1	.
TGCGCCAGCAGCTTAATGACAGGTAGCAATCAGCCCCAGCATTTT	CASSLMTGSNQPQHF	once	TRBV5-1	TRBJ1-5	.
TGTGCCAGCAGCAAATGGGGGCGGGCCTTCCACTGGTACGAGCAGTACTTC	CASSKWGRAFHWYEQYF	.	TRBV21-1	TRBJ2-7	.
TGTGCCAGCAGTGATCGGCACGGGTTT	CASSDRHGF	.	TRBV2	TRBJ1-1	.
TGTGCCAGTAGTATCCCTAGCGGGACCTCCTACAATGAGCAGTTCTTC	CASSIPSGTSYNEQFF	.	TRBV19	TRBJ2-1	TRBD2
TGCGCCAGTTCACTAGCGGGAGAAACGAATACGCAGTATTTT	CASSLAGETNTQYF	.	TRBV10-1	TRBJ2-3	TRBD2
TGCGCCAGCAGCTTTGAGGGAATGGTCACTGAAGCTTTCTTT	CASSFEGMVTEAFF	.	TRBV5-1	TRBJ1-1	.
TGCAGCGTTCAGGGCTACGAGCAGTACTTC	CSVQGYEQYF	.	TRBV29-1	TRBJ2-7	.
TGCGCCAGCAGCCAAGAGTCTAGCGGGCCGGGGCAGGAGCAGTTCTTC	CASSQESSGPGQEQFF	.	TRBV4-3	TRBJ2-1	TRBD2
TGTGCCAGCAGTCAGGGGGTGCTGAACACCGGGGAGCTGTTTTTT	CASSQGVLNTGELFF	.	TRBV6-1	TRBJ2-2	TRBD1
TGTGCCAGCAGTTCGGACAGGCCGGGCTACACCTTC	CASSSDRPGYTF	.	TRBV28	TRBJ1-2	TRBD1
TGTGCCAGCAGCTCGTCTAGCGGTCTCCTCCGAAGAACGCAGTATTTT	CASSSSSGLLRRTQYF	once	TRBV7-2	TRBJ2-3	TRBD2
TGTGCCAGCAGCAGTCCCGGGACAGGGGGCGGCATCATTGAAAAACTGTTTTTT	CASSSPGTGGGIIEKLFF	.	TRBV2	TRBJ1-4	TRBD1
TGTGCCAGCAGGCAAGAGGCTAGCGGGAGGACCGAGCAGTACTTC	CASRQEASGRTEQYF	.	TRBV11-2	TRBJ2-7	TRBD2
TGTGCCAGCAGCTTAGTGGGACAGGGCCAAGAGACCCAGTACTTC	CASSLVGQGQETQYF	.	TRBV11-2	TRBJ2-5	TRBD1
TGCAGCGTTGATCCGGGACAGGGTCCCACCGGGGAGCTGTTTTTT	CSVDPGQGPTGELFF	.	TRBV29-1	TRBJ2-2	TRBD1
TGTGCCAGCAGCTTGGTCCCTGACAGCTATGGCTACACCTTC	CASSLVPDSYGYTF	.	TRBV5-6	TRBJ1-2	.
TGTGCCAGCACCCGGGGACAGGGTTTAAATGAAAAACTGTTTTTT	CASTRGQGLNEKLFF	.	TRBV6-6	TRBJ1-4	TRBD1
TGTGCCACGAAGGGGGAGGGCGGGACAGATACGCAGTATTTT	CATKGEGGTDTQYF	.	TRBV27	TRBJ2-3	.
TGTGCCAGCAGCCGTCTGACAGGGGGCCGGGGCACAGATACGCAGTATTTT	CASSRLTGGRGTDTQYF	.	TRBV28	TRBJ2-3	TRBD1
TGTGCCAGCAGCTTAGGGGCCAGGCAGAACACCGGGGAGCTGTTTTTT	CASSLGARQNTGELFF	.	TRBV11-2	TRBJ2-2	.
TGTGCCAGCAGCTCAATACAGGGGGCCGGCTCTGGGGCCAACGTCCTGACTTTC	CASSSIQGAGSGANVLTF	.	TRBV7-3	TRBJ2-6	TRBD1
TGCAGCGTTGAAGATTCGGCGGAGAGAGCTTTCTTT	CSVEDSAERAFF	.	TRBV29-1	TRBJ1-1	.
TGTGCCAGCAATACGGACAGGAATAATGAAAAACTGTTTTTT	CASNTDRNNEKLFF	.	TRBV2	TRBJ1-4	TRBD1
TGTGCCAGCAGCGGAGGACAGCGGAACACTGAAGCTTTCTTT	CASSGGQRNTEAFF	.	TRBV5-4	TRBJ1-1	.
TGCGCCAGCTATGGGACTAGCGGACGTCCGACCTACGAGCAGTACTTC	CASYGTSGRPTYEQYF	.	TRBV10-2	TRBJ2-7	TRBD2
TGTGCCAGCAGCTTAACTCGGGTTGCGGCTTCTTGGTCAGATACGCAGTATTTT	CASSLTRVAASWSDTQYF	.	TRBV7-8	TRBJ2-3	.
TGTGCCAGCAGTTCCGAGAGCTACGAGCAGTACTTC	CASSSESYEQYF	.	TRBV6-6	TRBJ2-7	.
TGTGCCAGCAGCTACAGGGGTAGGGACACTGAAGCTTTCTTT	CASSYRGRDTEAFF	.	TRBV28	TRBJ1-1	TRBD1
TGCGCCAGCAGCCGCTTAGGGGTCAATCAGCCCCAGCATTTT	CASSRLGVNQPQHF	once	TRBV4-1	TRBJ1-5	.
TGTGCCAGCAGCTTAGTAGGGGTAGCTAGCGGGAGTGCAGATACGCAGTATTTT	CASSLVGVASGSADTQYF	.	TRBV7-6	TRBJ2-3	TRBD2
TGTGCCAGCAGCTCCCTGTCCAGCGGCAATGAGCAGTTCTTC	CASSSLSSGNEQFF	.	TRBV7-9	TRBJ2-1	.
TGTGCCTGGAGTGTAAATGGGGCATATAATTCACCCCTCCACTTT	CAWSVNGAYNSPLHF	.	TRBV30	TRBJ1-6	.
TGTGCCACTACCTATGGCGGAAGCACAGATACGCAGTATTTT	CATTYGGSTDTQYF	.	TRBV19	TRBJ2-3	.
TGTGCCAGCAGCCTTACTAGTGAATACTACGAGCAGTACTTC	CASSLTSEYYEQYF	.	TRBV28	TRBJ2-7	.
TGTGCCAGCAGCCCCCTGACAGGGGCCTTATGGATCCAGTACTTC	CASSPLTGALWIQYF	.	TRBV2	TRBJ2-7	TRBD1
TGTGCCAGCAGTTACTCACAGGGGTCCAATGAGCAGTTCTTC	CASSYSQGSNEQFF	.	TRBV6-5	TRBJ2-1	TRBD1